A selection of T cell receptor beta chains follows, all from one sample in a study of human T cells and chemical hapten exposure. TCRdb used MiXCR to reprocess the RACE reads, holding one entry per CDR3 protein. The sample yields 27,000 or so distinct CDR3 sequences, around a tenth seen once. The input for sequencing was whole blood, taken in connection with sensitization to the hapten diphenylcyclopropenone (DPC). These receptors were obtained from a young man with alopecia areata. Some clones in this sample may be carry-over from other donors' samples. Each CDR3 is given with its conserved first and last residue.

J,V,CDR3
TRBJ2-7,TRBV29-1,CSARGGSEQYF
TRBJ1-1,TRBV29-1,CSVSDARSTEAFF
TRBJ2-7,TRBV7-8,CASSNSPYEQYF
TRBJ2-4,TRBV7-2,CASSLEFRNIQYF
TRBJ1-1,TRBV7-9,CASRHRDNTEAFF
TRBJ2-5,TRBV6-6,CASTDRADETQYF
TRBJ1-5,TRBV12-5,CASGLGLNQPQHF
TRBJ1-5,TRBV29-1,CSVSRGDNQPQHF
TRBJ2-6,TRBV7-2,CASSLSYSGANVLTF
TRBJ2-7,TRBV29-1,CSVEWQITREQYF
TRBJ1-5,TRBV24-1,CATSDSRQGLSNQPQHF
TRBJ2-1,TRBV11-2,CASSLDPPGFF
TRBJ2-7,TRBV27,CASSFAQGSGEQYF
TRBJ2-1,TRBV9,CASSVVGTSPEQFF
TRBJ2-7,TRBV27,CASSPKGYEQYF
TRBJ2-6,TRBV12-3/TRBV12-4,CASRDAGARGANVLTF
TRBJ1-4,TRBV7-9,CASSPDRTSRAEKLFF
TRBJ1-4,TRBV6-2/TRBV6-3,CASRGVSVATNEKLFF
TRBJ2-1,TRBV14,CASSPSRDSSYNEQFF
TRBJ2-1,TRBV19,CASSRDIYNEQFF
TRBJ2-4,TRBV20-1,CREPLGIQYF
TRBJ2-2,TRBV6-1,CASKRTGENTGELFF
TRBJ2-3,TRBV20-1,CSAILAGGEDTQYF
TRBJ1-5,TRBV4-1,CASSQGDRNSNQPQHF
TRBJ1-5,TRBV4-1,CASSQDEVSNQPQHF
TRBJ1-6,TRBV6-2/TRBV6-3,CASSSGKDGQNSPLHF
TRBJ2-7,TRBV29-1,CSITSGSNEQYF
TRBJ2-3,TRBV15,CATSRERGTDTQYF
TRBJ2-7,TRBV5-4,CASSLRTGGSYEQYF
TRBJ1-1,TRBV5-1,CPSRQQGGNTEAFF
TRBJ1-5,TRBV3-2,CARVNQPQHF
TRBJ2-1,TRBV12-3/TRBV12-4,CASTGPGVGVLF
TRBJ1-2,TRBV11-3,CASTSSGALNYGYTF
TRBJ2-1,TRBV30,CAWKEGSSYNEQFF
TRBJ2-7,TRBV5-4,CASSLVGGQAAYEQYF
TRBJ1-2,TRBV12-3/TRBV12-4,CASRYTATYGYTF
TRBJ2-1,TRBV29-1,CSAPGQGAFEQFF
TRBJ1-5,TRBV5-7,CASSLTRGDNQPQHF
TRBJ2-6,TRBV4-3,CASSQGFSGANVLTF
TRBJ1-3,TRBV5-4,CASSLRSSGNTIYF
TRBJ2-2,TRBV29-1,CSARWREHTGELFF
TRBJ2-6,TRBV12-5,CASGSDRGSGWANVLTF
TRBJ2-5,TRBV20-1,CSAGMTGTSGRDRQETQYF
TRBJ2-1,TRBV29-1,CSVFPGRNEQFF
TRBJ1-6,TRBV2,CASREMVSPLHF
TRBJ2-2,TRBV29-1,CSVPLEGTGELFF
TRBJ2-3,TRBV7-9,CASSLSGTFDTQYF
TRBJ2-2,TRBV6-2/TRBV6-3,CASRIKNTGELFF
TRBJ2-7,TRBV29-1,CSAGTGSYEQYF
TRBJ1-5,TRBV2,CAIPSPRGYSNQPQHF
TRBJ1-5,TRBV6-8,CASPEEKYSNQPQHF
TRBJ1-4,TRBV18,CASSPLEVGGEKLFF
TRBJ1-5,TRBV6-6,CASSYSSGHSNQPQHF
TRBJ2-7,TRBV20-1,CSARTSPAYEQYF
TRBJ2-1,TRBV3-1,CASSQLTGGQGEQFF